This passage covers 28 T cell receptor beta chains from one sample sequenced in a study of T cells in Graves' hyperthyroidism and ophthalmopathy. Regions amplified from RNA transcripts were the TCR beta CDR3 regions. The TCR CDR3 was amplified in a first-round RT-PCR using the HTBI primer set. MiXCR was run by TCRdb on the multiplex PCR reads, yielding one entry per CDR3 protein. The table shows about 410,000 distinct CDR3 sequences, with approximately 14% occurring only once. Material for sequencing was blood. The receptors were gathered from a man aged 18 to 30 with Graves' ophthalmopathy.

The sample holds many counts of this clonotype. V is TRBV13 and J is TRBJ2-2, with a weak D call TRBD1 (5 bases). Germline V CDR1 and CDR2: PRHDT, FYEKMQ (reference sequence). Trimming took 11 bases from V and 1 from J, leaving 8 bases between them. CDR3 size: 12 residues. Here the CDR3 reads CAGAENTGELFF. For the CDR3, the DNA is TGTGCCGGGGCTGAGAACACCGGGGAGCTGTTTTTT.

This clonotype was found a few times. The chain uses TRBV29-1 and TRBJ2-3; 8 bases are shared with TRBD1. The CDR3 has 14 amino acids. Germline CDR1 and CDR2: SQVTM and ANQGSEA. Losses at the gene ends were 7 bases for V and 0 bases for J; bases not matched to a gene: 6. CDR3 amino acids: CSGGRTGSTDTQYF. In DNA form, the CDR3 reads TGCAGCGGCGGCCGGACAGGGAGCACAGATACGCAGTATTTT.

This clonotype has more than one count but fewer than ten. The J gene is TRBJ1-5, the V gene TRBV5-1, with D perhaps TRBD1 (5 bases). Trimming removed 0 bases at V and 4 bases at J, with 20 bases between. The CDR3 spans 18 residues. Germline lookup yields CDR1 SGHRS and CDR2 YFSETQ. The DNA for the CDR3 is TGCGCCAGCAGCTTGGGGGGGGTTGCGGGTTTGGTTAATCAGCCCCAGCATTTT. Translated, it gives CASSLGGVAGLVNQPQHF. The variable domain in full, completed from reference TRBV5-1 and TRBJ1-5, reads KAGVTQTPRYLIKTRGQQVTLSCSPISGHRSVSWYQQTPGQGLQFLFEYFSETQRNKGNFPGRFSGRQFSNSRSEMNVSTLELGDSALYLCASSLGGVAGLVNQPQHFGDGTRLSIL.

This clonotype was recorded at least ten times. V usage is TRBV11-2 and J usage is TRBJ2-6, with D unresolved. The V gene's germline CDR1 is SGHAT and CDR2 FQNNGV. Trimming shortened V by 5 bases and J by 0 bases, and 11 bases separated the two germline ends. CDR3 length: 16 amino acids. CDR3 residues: CASSTRGRSGANVLTF. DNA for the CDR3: TGTGCCAGCAGCACCAGAGGTCGCTCTGGGGCCAACGTCCTGACTTTC.

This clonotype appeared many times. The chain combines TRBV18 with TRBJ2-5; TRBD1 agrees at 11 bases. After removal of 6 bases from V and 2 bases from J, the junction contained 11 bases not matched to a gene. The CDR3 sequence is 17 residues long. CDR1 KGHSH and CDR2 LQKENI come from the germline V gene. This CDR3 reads CASSPDRGPRMQETQYF. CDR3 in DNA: TGTGCCAGCTCTCCGGACAGGGGGCCGCGCATGCAAGAGACCCAGTACTTC.

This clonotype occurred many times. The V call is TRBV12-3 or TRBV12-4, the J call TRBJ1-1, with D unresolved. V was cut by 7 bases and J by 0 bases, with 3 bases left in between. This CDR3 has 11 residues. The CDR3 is CASTMNTEAFF. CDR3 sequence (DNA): TGTGCCAGCACCATGAACACTGAAGCTTTCTTT.

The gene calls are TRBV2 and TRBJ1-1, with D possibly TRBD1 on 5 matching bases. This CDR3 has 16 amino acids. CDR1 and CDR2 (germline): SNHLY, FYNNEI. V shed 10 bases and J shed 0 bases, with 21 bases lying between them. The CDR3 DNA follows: TGTGCCATTTCCGGGGGGTGGGAGAGAATGAACACTGAAGCTTTCTTT. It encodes CAISGGWERMNTEAFF.

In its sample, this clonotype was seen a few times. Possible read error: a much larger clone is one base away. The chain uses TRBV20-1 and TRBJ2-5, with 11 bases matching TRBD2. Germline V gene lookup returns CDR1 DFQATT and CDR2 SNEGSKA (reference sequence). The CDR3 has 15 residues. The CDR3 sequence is CSADRLAGKQEAQYF. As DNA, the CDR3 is TGCAGTGCTGACCGACTAGCGGGAAAGCAAGAGGCCCAGTACTTC.

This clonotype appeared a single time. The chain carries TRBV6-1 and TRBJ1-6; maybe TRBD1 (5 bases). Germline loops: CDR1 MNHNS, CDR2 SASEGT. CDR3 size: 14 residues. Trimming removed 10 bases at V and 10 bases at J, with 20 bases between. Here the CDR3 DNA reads TGTGCCAACAGGACCGGGCCCGATGGATCACCCCTCCACTTT. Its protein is CANRTGPDGSPLHF.

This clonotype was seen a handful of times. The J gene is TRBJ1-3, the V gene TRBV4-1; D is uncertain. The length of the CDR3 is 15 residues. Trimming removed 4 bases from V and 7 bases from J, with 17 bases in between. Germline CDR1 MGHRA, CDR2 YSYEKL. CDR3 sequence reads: CASSRTQLYGNTIYF. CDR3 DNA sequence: TGCGCCAGCAGCCGCACACAGCTCTACGGGAACACCATATATTTT.

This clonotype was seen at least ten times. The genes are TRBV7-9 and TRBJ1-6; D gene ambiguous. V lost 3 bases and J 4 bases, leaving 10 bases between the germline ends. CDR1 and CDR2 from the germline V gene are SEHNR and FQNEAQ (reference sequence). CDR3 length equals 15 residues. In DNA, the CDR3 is TGTGCCAGCAGCTTCAGCGGGATTTATAATTCACCCCTCCACTTT. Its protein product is CASSFSGIYNSPLHF.

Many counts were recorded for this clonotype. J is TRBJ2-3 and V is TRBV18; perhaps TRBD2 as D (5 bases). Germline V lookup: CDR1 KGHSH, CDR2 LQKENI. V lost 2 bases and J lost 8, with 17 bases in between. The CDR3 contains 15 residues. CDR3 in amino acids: CASSPDNGLRGTQYF. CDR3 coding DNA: TGTGCCAGCTCACCAGATAATGGACTCCGGGGTACGCAGTATTTT. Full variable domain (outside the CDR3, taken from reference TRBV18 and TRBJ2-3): NAGVMQNPRHLVRRRGQEARLRCSPMKGHSHVYWYRQLPEEGLKFMVYLQKENIIDESGMPKERFSAEFPKEGPSILRIQQVVRGDSAAYFCASSPDNGLRGTQYFGPGTRLTVL.

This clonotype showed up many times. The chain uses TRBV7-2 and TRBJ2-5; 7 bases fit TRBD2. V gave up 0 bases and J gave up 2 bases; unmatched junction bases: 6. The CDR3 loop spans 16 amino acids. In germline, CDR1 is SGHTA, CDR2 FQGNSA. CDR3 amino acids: CASSLALGGGQETQYF. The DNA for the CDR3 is TGTGCCAGCAGCTTAGCGCTGGGGGGGGGTCAAGAGACCCAGTACTTC.

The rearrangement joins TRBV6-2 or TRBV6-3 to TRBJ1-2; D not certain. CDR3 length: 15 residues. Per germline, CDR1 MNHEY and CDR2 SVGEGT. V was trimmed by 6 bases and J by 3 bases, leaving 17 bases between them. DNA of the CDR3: TGTGCCAGCAGCAACCTACTAGCTGCAGACTATGGCTACACCTTC. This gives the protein CASSNLLAADYGYTF.

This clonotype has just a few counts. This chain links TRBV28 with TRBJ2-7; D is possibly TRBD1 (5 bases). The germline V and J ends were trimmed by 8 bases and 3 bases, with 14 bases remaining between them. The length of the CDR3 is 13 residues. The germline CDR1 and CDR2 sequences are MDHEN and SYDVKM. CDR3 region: CASLSGFFYEQYF. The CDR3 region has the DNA TGTGCCAGCCTGTCAGGGTTTTTCTACGAGCAGTACTTC.

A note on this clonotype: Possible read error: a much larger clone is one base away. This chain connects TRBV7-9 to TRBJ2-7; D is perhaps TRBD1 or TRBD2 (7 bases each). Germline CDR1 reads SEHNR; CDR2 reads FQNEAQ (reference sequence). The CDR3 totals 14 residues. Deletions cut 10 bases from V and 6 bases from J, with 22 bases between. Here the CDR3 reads CAIRTREGAGEQYF. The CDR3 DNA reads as TGTGCCATCAGGACCAGGGAGGGGGCTGGCGAGCAGTACTTC. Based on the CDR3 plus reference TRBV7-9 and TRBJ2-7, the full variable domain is DTGVSQNPRHKITKRGQNVTFRCDPISEHNRLYWYRQTLGQGPEFLTYFQNEAQLEKSRLLSDRFSAERPKGSFSTLEIQRTEQGDSAMYLCAIRTREGAGEQYFGPGTRLTVT.

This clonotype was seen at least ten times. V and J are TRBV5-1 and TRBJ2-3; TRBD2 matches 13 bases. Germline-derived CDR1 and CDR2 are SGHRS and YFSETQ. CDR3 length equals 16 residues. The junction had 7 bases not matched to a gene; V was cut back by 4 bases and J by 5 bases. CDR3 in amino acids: CASSAGLAGDGDTQYF. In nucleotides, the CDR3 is TGCGCCAGCAGCGCCGGACTAGCGGGAGATGGAGATACGCAGTATTTT.

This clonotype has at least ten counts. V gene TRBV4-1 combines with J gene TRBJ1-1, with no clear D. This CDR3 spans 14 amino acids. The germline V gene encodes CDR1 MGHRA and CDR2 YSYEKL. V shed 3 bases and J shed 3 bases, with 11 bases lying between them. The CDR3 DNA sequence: TGCGCCAGCAGCCAGGAGAACACCTACACTGAAGCTTTCTTT. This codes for CASSQENTYTEAFF.

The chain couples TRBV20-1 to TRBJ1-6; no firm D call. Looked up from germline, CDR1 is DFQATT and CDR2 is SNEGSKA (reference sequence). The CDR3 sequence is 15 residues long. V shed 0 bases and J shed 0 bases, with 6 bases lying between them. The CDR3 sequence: CSAREVDSYNSPLHF. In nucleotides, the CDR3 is TGCAGTGCTAGAGAGGTCGACTCCTATAATTCACCCCTCCACTTT.

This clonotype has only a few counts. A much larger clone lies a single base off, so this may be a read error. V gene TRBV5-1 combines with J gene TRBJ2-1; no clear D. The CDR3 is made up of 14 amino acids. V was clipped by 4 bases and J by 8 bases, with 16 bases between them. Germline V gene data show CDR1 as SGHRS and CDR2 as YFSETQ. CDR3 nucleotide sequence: TGCGCCAGCAGCATATTTTCGGGTCGGGATGAGCAGTTCTTC. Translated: CASSIFSGRDEQFF.

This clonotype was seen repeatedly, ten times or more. CDR3 in DNA: TGTGCCAGCAGCTTCGGACAGGGGAACACTGAAGCTTTCTTT. Protein: CASSFGQGNTEAFF. The chain has TRBV11-2 and TRBJ1-1, with TRBD1 matching over 8 bases. Germline assignment: CDR1 SGHAT and CDR2 FQNNGV. V shed 3 bases, J shed 1 base, and the junction held 1 base outside the gene matches. The CDR3 totals 14 residues. Complete variable domain (other parts from reference TRBV11-2 and TRBJ1-1): EAGVAQSPRYKIIEKRQSVAFWCNPISGHATLYWYQQILGQGPKLLIQFQNNGVVDDSQLPKDRFSAERLKGVDSTLKIQPAKLEDSAVYLCASSFGQGNTEAFFGQGTRLTVV.

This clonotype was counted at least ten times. The CDR3: CASSPQPTGGYGYTF. The CDR3 DNA is TGTGCCAGCAGCCCCCAGCCGACAGGGGGCTATGGCTACACCTTC. The chain combines TRBV11-2 with TRBJ1-2, with 9 bases identical to TRBD1. V dropped 5 bases and J dropped 4; count of bases not matched to a gene: 8. The CDR3 spans 15 residues. The germline CDR1 and CDR2 sequences are SGHAT and FQNNGV. The whole variable domain, remainder taken from reference TRBV11-2 and TRBJ1-2, is EAGVAQSPRYKIIEKRQSVAFWCNPISGHATLYWYQQILGQGPKLLIQFQNNGVVDDSQLPKDRFSAERLKGVDSTLKIQPAKLEDSAVYLCASSPQPTGGYGYTFGSGTRLTVV.

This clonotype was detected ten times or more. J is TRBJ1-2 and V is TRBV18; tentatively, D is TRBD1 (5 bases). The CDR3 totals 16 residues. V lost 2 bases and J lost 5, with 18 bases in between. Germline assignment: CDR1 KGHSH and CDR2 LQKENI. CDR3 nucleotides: TGTGCCAGCTCACCAATGCAGGGAGATGGGAATTATGGCTACACCTTC. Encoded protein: CASSPMQGDGNYGYTF.

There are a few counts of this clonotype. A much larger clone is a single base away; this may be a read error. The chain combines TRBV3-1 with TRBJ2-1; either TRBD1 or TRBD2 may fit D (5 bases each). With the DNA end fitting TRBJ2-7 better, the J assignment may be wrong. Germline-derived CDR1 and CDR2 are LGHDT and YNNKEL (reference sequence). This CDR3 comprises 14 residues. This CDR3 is CASSQWGTDNEQYF. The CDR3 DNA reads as TGTGCCAGCAGCCAGTGGGGGACGGATAATGAGCAGTACTTC.

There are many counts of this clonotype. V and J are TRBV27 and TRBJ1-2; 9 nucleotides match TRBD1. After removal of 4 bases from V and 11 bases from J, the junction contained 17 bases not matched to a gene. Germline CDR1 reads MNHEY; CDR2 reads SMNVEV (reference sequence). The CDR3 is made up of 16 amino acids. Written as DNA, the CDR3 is TGTGCCAGCAGTTCCGGGACAGGGAGGGAAAAATTAGGTTACACCTTC. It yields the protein CASSSGTGREKLGYTF.

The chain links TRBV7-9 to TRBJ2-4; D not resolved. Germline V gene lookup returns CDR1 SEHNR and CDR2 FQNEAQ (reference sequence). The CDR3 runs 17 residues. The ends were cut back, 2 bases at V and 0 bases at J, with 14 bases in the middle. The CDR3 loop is CASSLSFGSQAKNIQYF. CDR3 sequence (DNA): TGTGCCAGCAGCTTAAGCTTTGGATCGCAAGCCAAAAACATTCAGTACTTC.

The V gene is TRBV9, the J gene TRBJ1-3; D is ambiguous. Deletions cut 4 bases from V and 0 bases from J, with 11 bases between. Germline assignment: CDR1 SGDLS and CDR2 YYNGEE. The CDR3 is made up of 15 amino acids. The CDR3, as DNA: TGTGCCAGCAGCCCGGGGATCGGCTCTGGAAACACCATATATTTT. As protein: CASSPGIGSGNTIYF.

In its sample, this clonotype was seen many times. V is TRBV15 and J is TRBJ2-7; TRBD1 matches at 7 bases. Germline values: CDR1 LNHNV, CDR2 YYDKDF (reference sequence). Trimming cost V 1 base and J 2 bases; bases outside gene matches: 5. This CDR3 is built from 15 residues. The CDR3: CATSRGTGVPYEQYF. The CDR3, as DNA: TGTGCCACCAGCAGAGGGACAGGCGTGCCCTACGAGCAGTACTTC.